One sample yielded the 32 T cell receptor beta chains listed below, sequenced in a study of CD8+ T cells in alopecia areata. cDNA serving as the sequencing template came from extracted, reverse transcribed RNA. Clones were sequenced by immunoSEQ multiplex PCR, and TCRdb holds only the in-frame ones, with some missing. The sample consists of about 180,000 clones, around three fifths of them appearing once. The material was CD4+ T cells sorted from blood, obtained at week 0. The receptors shown here come from a human donor with alopecia areata.

This clone was observed a handful of times. CDR3 amino acids: CASNPGLDTDTQYF. CDR3 bases: TGTGCCAGCAACCCGGGACTAGACACAGATACGCAGTATTTT. The chain couples TRBV2 to TRBJ2-3; 8 bases match TRBD2. Germline assignment: CDR1 SNHLY and CDR2 FYNNEI. The CDR3 contains 14 residues. V gave up 7 bases and J gave up 2 bases; unmatched junction bases: 5.

The chain joins TRBV10-1 to TRBJ2-3; 8 bases line up with TRBD1. V trimming: 6 bases; J trimming: 0 bases; junction bases outside the gene matches: 5. Germline V gene sequence: CDR1 WNHNN, CDR2 SYGVQD (reference sequence). This CDR3 contains 15 residues. CDR3 nucleotides: TGCGCCAGCAGCCTCCGGGACAGGAGCACAGATACGCAGTATTTT. Residues: CASSLRDRSTDTQYF.

This chain joins TRBV11-3 and TRBJ2-7; D possibly corresponds to TRBD1 (5 bases). Germline CDR1 SGHNT, CDR2 YENEEA. This CDR3 spans 15 amino acids. Trimming shortened V by 7 bases and J by 2 bases, and 18 bases separated the two germline ends. CDR3 amino acids: CASTQSKGSTYEQYF. The CDR3 nucleotides are TGTGCCAGCACCCAGTCCAAGGGGTCAACCTACGAGCAGTACTTC.

Comment on this clone: The same CDR3 also results from other DNA sequences found in this sample. The J gene is TRBJ2-3, the V gene TRBV29-1; 7 bases are a match to TRBD2. Germline-derived CDR1 and CDR2 are SQVTM and ANQGSEA. There are 13 residues in the CDR3. The junction had 3 bases not matched to a gene; V was cut back by 3 bases and J by 3 bases. The CDR3 coding sequence is TGCAGCGTTGAGGGGGGAGGGACAGATACGCAGTATTTT. It specifies CSVEGGGTDTQYF.

This rearrangement joins TRBV29-1 to TRBJ2-5, with unresolved D. Trimming took 7 bases from V and 5 from J, leaving 17 bases between them. The germline V gene encodes CDR1 SQVTM and CDR2 ANQGSEA. CDR3 size: 13 residues. The CDR3 sequence is CSAGPQSGETQYF. The CDR3 nucleotides are TGCAGCGCCGGTCCTCAGTCCGGGGAGACCCAGTACTTC.

The genes are TRBV30 and TRBJ2-7; TRBD2 aligns across 8 bases. Germline lookup yields CDR1 GTSNPN and CDR2 SVGIG (reference sequence). Trimming cost V 4 bases and J 7 bases; bases outside gene matches: 9. The CDR3 loop spans 13 amino acids. The DNA for the CDR3 is TGTGCCTGGAATCACGGGGGGGCCAAGGAGCAGTACTTC. Its translation: CAWNHGGAKEQYF.

This rearrangement joins TRBV5-1 to TRBJ2-5; D could derive from TRBD1 or TRBD2 (5 bases each). CDR1 is SGHRS and CDR2 is YFSETQ in the germline V gene. Between the trimmed V and J ends, which lost 3 bases and 4 bases, there was a span of 10 bases. The length of the CDR3 is 13 residues. The CDR3 DNA reads as TGCGCCAGCAGCTCGGCAGGGACAGAGACCCAGTACTTC. Its protein product is CASSSAGTETQYF.

This clone appeared a few times. The chain links TRBV29-1 to TRBJ1-1, with unresolved D. Looked up from germline, CDR1 is SQVTM and CDR2 is ANQGSEA. The CDR3 extends over 13 amino acids. V was pared by 6 bases and J by 0 bases, with 11 bases between. CDR3 sequence reads: CSVKLQLNTEAFF. Written as DNA, the CDR3 is TGCAGCGTGAAACTCCAACTGAACACTGAAGCTTTCTTT. The full variable domain, completed using reference TRBV29-1 and TRBJ1-1, is SAVISQKPSRDICQRGTSLTIQCQVDSQVTMMFWYRQQPGQSLTLIATANQGSEATYESGFVIDKFPISRPNLTFSTLTVSNMSPEDSSIYLCSVKLQLNTEAFFGQGTRLTVV.

The rearrangement joins TRBV9 to TRBJ1-2; 7 bases are shared with TRBD1. Germline-derived CDR1 and CDR2 are SGDLS and YYNGEE. This CDR3 comprises 17 residues. J gave up 2 bases and V 2 bases, and 12 bases lay outside the gene matches. DNA for the CDR3: TGTGCCAGCAGCGTCGGCCTCCCTGACAGGGCCAACTATGGCTACACCTTC. It codes for CASSVGLPDRANYGYTF.

The chain carries TRBV6-5 and TRBJ1-1; the D gene is possibly TRBD1 (6 bases). From germline, CDR1 is MNHEY and CDR2 SVGAGI. This CDR3 region has 14 residues. The V end lost 2 bases, the J end lost 3 bases, and 10 bases lay between the germline ends. This CDR3 is CASSYVGAHTEAFF. CDR3 sequence (DNA): TGTGCCAGCAGTTACGTGGGGGCGCACACTGAAGCTTTCTTT.

This chain links TRBV4-1 with TRBJ1-2, with 9 nucleotides matching TRBD1. CDR1 is MGHRA and CDR2 is YSYEKL in the germline V gene. The CDR3 length is 16 residues. The J segment lost 5 bases and the V segment lost 1 base, leaving 8 bases of the junction unmatched. The CDR3 is CASSQVGRQGEYGYTF. The CDR3 nucleotides read TGCGCCAGCAGCCAAGTCGGTAGACAGGGGGAATATGGCTACACCTTC.

This clone was counted only a few times. The chain employs TRBV11-2 and TRBJ2-5; D is perhaps TRBD2 (7 bases). The ends were cut back, 5 bases at V and 5 bases at J, with 15 bases in the middle. The germline CDR1 and CDR2 sequences are SGHAT and FQNNGV. This CDR3 region has 14 residues. The CDR3 sequence: CASSVRGGPETQYF. In nucleotides, the CDR3 is TGTGCCAGCAGCGTAAGGGGGGGCCCCGAGACCCAGTACTTC.

This clone occurred a few times. The V and J genes are TRBV27 and TRBJ1-2, with 7 bases identical to TRBD1. The CDR3 has 14 residues. Germline trimming cut 5 bases from V and 4 bases from J; bases unmatched to any gene: 7. In germline, CDR1 is MNHEY, CDR2 SMNVEV (reference sequence). CDR3 coding DNA: TGTGCCAGCAGTCCGACAGGGCGGGTCTATGGCTACACCTTC. Protein product: CASSPTGRVYGYTF.

This clone was counted between two and nine times. This sequence joins TRBV7-2 and TRBJ2-7; a possible D gene is TRBD2 (5 bases). The germline gives CDR1 SGHTA, CDR2 FQGNSA. This CDR3 comprises 14 residues. V gave up 5 bases and J gave up 0 bases, with 11 bases separating them. CDR3 nucleotide sequence: TGTGCCAGCAGCCCGGAGGCCTTCTCCTACGAGCAGTACTTC. It is translated as CASSPEAFSYEQYF. Based on the CDR3 plus reference TRBV7-2 and TRBJ2-7, the full variable domain is GAGVSQSPSNKVTEKGKDVELRCDPISGHTALYWYRQSLGQGLEFLIYFQGNSAPDKSGLPSDRFSAERTGGSVSTLTIQRTQQEDSAVYLCASSPEAFSYEQYFGPGTRLTVT.

The chain carries TRBV30 and TRBJ2-3, with 7 bases aligning to TRBD2. CDR1 and CDR2 from the germline V gene are GTSNPN and SVGIG (reference sequence). With V trimmed by 6 bases and J by 2 bases, 14 bases remained unmatched. This CDR3 comprises 16 residues. The CDR3 DNA sequence: TGTGCCTGTGCCGAATGGGTTAGCGGGTCCACAGATACGCAGTATTTT. As protein: CACAEWVSGSTDTQYF.

The gene calls are TRBV29-1 and TRBJ2-7; the D is unclear. V lost 4 bases and J lost 2, with 6 bases in between. Per the germline V gene, CDR1 is SQVTM and CDR2 is ANQGSEA. This CDR3 is 11 amino acids long. The CDR3 region is CSVGRAYEQYF. The CDR3 DNA sequence: TGCAGCGTTGGTAGGGCCTACGAGCAGTACTTC.

This clone was detected only a few times. This chain uses TRBV10-3 with TRBJ2-7; perhaps TRBD2 as D (5 bases). The CDR3 spans 12 residues. Germline-derived CDR1 and CDR2 are ENHRY and SYGVKD. Trimming took off 2 bases at V and 4 bases at J, with 6 bases between the two ends. CDR3 coding DNA: TGTGCCATCAGTGAGGGACTTTACGAGCAGTACTTC. This sequence encodes CAISEGLYEQYF.

This clone came up a few times. This chain connects TRBV10-3 to TRBJ2-3; TRBD2 is a possible D gene (6 bases). The CDR3 has 11 residues. CDR1 is ENHRY, CDR2 SYGVKD, per germline. Trimming pared 10 bases from V and 5 bases from J, leaving 10 bases between. The CDR3 coding sequence is TGTGCCACACGGGACTTAGATACGCAGTATTTT. Translated: CATRDLDTQYF.

The gene calls are TRBV29-1 and TRBJ2-7; D call uncertain. This CDR3 has 13 amino acids. V lost 5 bases and J 0 bases, leaving 11 bases between the germline ends. Germline V CDR1 and CDR2: SQVTM, ANQGSEA. The CDR3 coding sequence is TGCAGCGTTAGGGCACAAGCCTCCTACGAGCAGTACTTC. It yields the protein CSVRAQASYEQYF.

This clone was seen a few times. V is TRBV7-9 and J is TRBJ1-2; D not certain. Germline lookup yields CDR1 SEHNR and CDR2 FQNEAQ (reference sequence). Trimming took off 4 bases at V and 2 bases at J, with 17 bases between the two ends. The CDR3 runs 16 residues. The DNA for the CDR3 is TGTGCCAGCAGCTACGAGAGGCCGGGCGGGAACTATGGCTACACCTTC. Amino acids: CASSYERPGGNYGYTF.

The chain has TRBV7-2 and TRBJ2-1, with unresolved D. The CDR3 totals 12 residues. V lost 2 bases and J 10 bases, leaving 9 bases between the germline ends. The germline V gene encodes CDR1 SGHTA and CDR2 FQGNSA. The DNA for the CDR3 is TGTGCCAGCAGCTTAAGCCGACGCGAGCAGTTCTTC. As protein: CASSLSRREQFF.

The chain uses TRBV30 and TRBJ1-2, with a tentative D call TRBD1 (6 bases). CDR1 is GTSNPN and CDR2 is SVGIG in the germline V gene (reference sequence). The CDR3 sequence is 13 residues long. Deletions cut 2 bases from V and 8 bases from J, with 15 bases between. CDR3 nucleotides: TGTGCCTGGAGTCCCCAGGGGAATACCGGCTACACCTTC. The encoded protein is CAWSPQGNTGYTF.

The rearrangement uses TRBV25-1 and TRBJ1-4; D gene uncertain. Deletions cut 9 bases from V and 0 bases from J, with 8 bases between. Germline V lookup: CDR1 MGHDK, CDR2 SYGVNS. The CDR3 loop spans 13 amino acids. CDR3 in DNA: TGTGCCAGTTCAACCGCAACTAATGAAAAACTGTTTTTT. Its translation: CASSTATNEKLFF.

The V call is TRBV4-1, the J call TRBJ1-5, with a possible D match to TRBD1 (5 bases). Trimming removed 4 bases at V and 0 bases at J, with 7 bases between. The V gene's germline CDR1 is MGHRA and CDR2 YSYEKL. The CDR3 has 14 residues. DNA for the CDR3: TGCGCCAGCAGCCGGGACGTTAGCAATCAGCCCCAGCATTTT. Its translation is CASSRDVSNQPQHF.

The V and J genes are TRBV5-6 and TRBJ1-4, with D possibly TRBD1 on 5 matching bases. This CDR3 contains 14 residues. Trimming shortened V by 6 bases and J by 0 bases, and 9 bases separated the two germline ends. Germline loops: CDR1 SGHDT, CDR2 YYEEEE. The CDR3 bases are TGTGCCAGCACGACGGGGGCAACTAATGAAAAACTGTTTTTT. Amino acid sequence: CASTTGATNEKLFF.

This chain joins TRBV30 and TRBJ1-2; D not certain. Germline V gene sequence: CDR1 GTSNPN, CDR2 SVGIG (reference sequence). The CDR3 has 11 residues. Trimming took off 8 bases at V and 7 bases at J, with 14 bases between the two ends. The CDR3 bases are TGTGCCGGATTCGAGGGTAGTGGCTACACCTTC. It is translated as CAGFEGSGYTF.

The chain couples TRBV30 to TRBJ2-7; no definite D call. The CDR3 is made up of 12 amino acids. V was clipped by 4 bases and J by 0 bases, with 7 bases between them. Germline CDR1 and CDR2: GTSNPN and SVGIG (reference sequence). In DNA form, the CDR3 reads TGTGCCTGGAAAGCTAGCTCCTACGAGCAGTACTTC. It specifies CAWKASSYEQYF. Together with reference TRBV30 and TRBJ2-7, the CDR3 gives the full variable domain: SQTIHQWPATLVQPVGSPLSLECTVEGTSNPNLYWYRQAAGRGLQLLFYSVGIGQISSEVPQNLSASRPQDRQFILSSKKLLLSDSGFYLCAWKASSYEQYFGPGTRLTVT.

The chain couples TRBV30 to TRBJ1-2; D not certain. The CDR3 covers 12 residues. Per germline, CDR1 GTSNPN and CDR2 SVGIG (reference sequence). Trimming took off 2 bases at V and 6 bases at J, with 10 bases between the two ends. The CDR3 coding sequence is TGTGCCTGGAGTCGGCAGGTCAATGGCTACACCTTC. Translation gives CAWSRQVNGYTF.

This sequence joins TRBV14 and TRBJ2-3; no clear D gene. The V gene's germline CDR1 is SGHDN and CDR2 FVKESK. CDR3 size: 18 residues. The ends were cut back, 1 base at V and 0 bases at J, with 17 bases in the middle. CDR3 in amino acids: CASSQASVRASSTDTQYF. Written as DNA, the CDR3 is TGTGCCAGCAGCCAAGCCTCGGTTAGGGCCTCTAGCACAGATACGCAGTATTTT.

This clone was counted between two and nine times. Other DNA sequences of this sample code for an identical CDR3. The CDR3 DNA sequence: TGTGCCAGCAGTGATTTGGAGACCCAGTACTTC. Its translation is CASSDLETQYF. The rearrangement joins TRBV6-1 to TRBJ2-5; D is unclear. This CDR3 is 11 amino acids long. The V and J ends lost 3 bases and 5 bases respectively, with 4 bases between them. In germline, CDR1 is MNHNS, CDR2 SASEGT.

This clone was recorded a few times. This chain links TRBV5-8 with TRBJ1-1; the D gene is possibly TRBD1 (6 bases). Trimming removed 5 bases from V and 0 bases from J, with 11 bases in between. The CDR3 totals 14 residues. Germline CDR1 reads SGHTS; CDR2 reads YDEGEE. CDR3 loop: CASSVGGMNTEAFF. The CDR3 nucleotides read TGTGCCAGCAGTGTAGGGGGGATGAACACTGAAGCTTTCTTT.

J is TRBJ1-1 and V is TRBV20-1, with D perhaps TRBD1 (5 bases). Trimming cost V 3 bases and J 7 bases, with 9 bases left between them. Germline V lookup: CDR1 DFQATT, CDR2 SNEGSKA (reference sequence). The CDR3 is made up of 11 amino acids. CDR3 in amino acids: CSARERGEAFF. CDR3 sequence (DNA): TGCAGTGCTAGGGAAAGGGGTGAAGCTTTCTTT.